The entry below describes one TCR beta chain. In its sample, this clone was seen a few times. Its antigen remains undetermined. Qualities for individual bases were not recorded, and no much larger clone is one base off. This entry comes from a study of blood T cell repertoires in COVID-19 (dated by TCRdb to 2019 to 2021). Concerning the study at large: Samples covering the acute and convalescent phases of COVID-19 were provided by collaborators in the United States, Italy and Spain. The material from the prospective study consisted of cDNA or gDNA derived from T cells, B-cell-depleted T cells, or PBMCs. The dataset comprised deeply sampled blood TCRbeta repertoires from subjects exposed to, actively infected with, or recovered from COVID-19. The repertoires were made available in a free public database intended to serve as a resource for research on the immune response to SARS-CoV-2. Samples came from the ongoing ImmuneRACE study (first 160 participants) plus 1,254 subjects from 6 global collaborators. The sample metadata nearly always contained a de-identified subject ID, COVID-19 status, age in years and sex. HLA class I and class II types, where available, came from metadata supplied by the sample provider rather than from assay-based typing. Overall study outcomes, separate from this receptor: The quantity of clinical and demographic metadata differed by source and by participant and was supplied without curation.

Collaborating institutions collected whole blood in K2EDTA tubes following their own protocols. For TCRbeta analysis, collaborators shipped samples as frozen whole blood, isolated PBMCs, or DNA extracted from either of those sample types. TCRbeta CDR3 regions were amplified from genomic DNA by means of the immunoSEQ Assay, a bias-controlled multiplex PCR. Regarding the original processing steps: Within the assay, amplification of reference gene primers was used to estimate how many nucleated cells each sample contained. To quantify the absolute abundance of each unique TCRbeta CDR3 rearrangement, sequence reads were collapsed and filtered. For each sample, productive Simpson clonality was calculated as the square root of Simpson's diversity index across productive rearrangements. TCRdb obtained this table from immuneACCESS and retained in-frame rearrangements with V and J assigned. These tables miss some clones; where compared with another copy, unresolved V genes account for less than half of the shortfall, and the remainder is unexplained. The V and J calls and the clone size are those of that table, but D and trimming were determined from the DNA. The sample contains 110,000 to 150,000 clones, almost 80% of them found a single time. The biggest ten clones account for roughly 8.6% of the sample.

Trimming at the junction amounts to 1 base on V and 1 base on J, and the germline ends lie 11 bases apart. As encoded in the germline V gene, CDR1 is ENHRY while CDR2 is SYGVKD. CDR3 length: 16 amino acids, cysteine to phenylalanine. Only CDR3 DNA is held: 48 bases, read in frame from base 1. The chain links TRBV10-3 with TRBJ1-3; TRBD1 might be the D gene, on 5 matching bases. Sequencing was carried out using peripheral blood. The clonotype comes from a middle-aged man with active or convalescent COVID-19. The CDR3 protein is CAISEFGGLSGNTIYF. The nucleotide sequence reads TGTGCCATCAGTGAGTTTGGGGGGTTGTCTGGAAACACCATATATTTT.